The 12 T cell receptor beta chains presented below share a single source sample, sequenced in a study of blood T cell repertoires in COVID-19. TCRdb keeps only in-frame clones here, not all; method: immunoSEQ multiplex PCR. The table lists roughly 250,000 clones, just under 85% of them singletons. Sequencing was done on a sample of peripheral blood. The receptors derive from a woman aged 55-69 years with active or convalescent COVID-19.

This chain joins TRBV12-3 or TRBV12-4 and TRBJ1-1; D is ambiguous. Trimming took off 5 bases at V and 0 bases at J, with 7 bases between the two ends. The CDR3 has 13 amino acids. CDR3: CASSLQVNTEAFF. CDR3 sequence (DNA): TGTGCCAGCAGTCTTCAGGTGAACACTGAAGCTTTCTTT.

This chain uses TRBV27 with TRBJ1-2, with 7 bases matching TRBD1. With 6 bases clipped from V and 4 bases from J, the junction kept 5 bases outside the gene matches. Germline lookup yields CDR1 MNHEY and CDR2 SMNVEV (reference sequence). The CDR3 sequence is 13 residues long. CDR3 sequence (DNA): TGTGCCAGCAGGCAAACAGGGGTCTATGGCTACACCTTC. This encodes CASRQTGVYGYTF.

This clone has only one observation. J is TRBJ2-7 and V is TRBV5-4, with TRBD1 identical over 9 bases. Trimming at V came to 7 bases and at J to 3 bases, leaving 8 bases not matched to a gene. This CDR3 spans 14 amino acids. Germline V CDR1 and CDR2: SGHNT, YYREEE (reference sequence). The CDR3 DNA is TGTGCCAGCGGAGCCGGGACAGGGCTCTACGAGCAGTACGTC. Its protein is CASGAGTGLYEQYV.

This chain uses TRBV28 with TRBJ2-5; 16 nucleotides line up with TRBD2. Trimming cost V 6 bases and J 7 bases; bases outside gene matches: 14. The CDR3 is 18 amino acids. The germline V gene encodes CDR1 MDHEN and CDR2 SYDVKM. The CDR3 reads CASSLTGLAGGRFGTQYF. The CDR3 nucleotides are TGTGCCAGCAGCCTTACGGGACTAGCGGGGGGGAGGTTCGGGACCCAGTACTTC. Complete variable domain (other parts from reference TRBV28 and TRBJ2-5): DVKVTQSSRYLVKRTGEKVFLECVQDMDHENMFWYRQDPGLGLRLIYFSYDVKMKEKGDIPEGYSVSREKKERFSLILESASTNQTSMYLCASSLTGLAGGRFGTQYFGPGTRLLVL.

This clone is a singleton in its sample. The genes are TRBV2 and TRBJ2-2; D is perhaps TRBD2 (6 bases). Trimming shortened V by 1 base and J by 2 bases, and 8 bases separated the two germline ends. Looked up from germline, CDR1 is SNHLY and CDR2 is FYNNEI. This CDR3 has 15 amino acids. CDR3 residues: CASSEVGGNTGELFF. The DNA of the CDR3 is TGTGCCAGCAGTGAAGTCGGGGGAAACACCGGGGAGCTGTTTTTT. Based on the CDR3 plus reference TRBV2 and TRBJ2-2, the full variable domain is EPEVTQTPSHQVTQMGQEVILRCVPISNHLYFYWYRQILGQKVEFLVSFYNNEISEKSEIFDDQFSVERPDGSNFTLKIRSTKLEDSAMYFCASSEVGGNTGELFFGEGSRLTVL.

V usage is TRBV7-8 and J usage is TRBJ2-5, with 10 bases identical to TRBD2. Germline values: CDR1 SGHVS, CDR2 FQNEAQ. CDR3 length: 17 residues. V lost 2 bases, J lost 4 bases, and 10 bases stayed unmatched. The CDR3 bases are TGTGCCAGCAGCTTACTAGCGGGAGACACTCCTCGAGAGACCCAGTACTTC. Translation: CASSLLAGDTPRETQYF.

A single count supports this clone. The chain has TRBV30 and TRBJ2-7; possibly TRBD2 for D (6 bases). CDR3 length equals 18 residues. The V end was cut by 5 bases, the J end by 3 bases, with 29 bases between. Germline-derived CDR1 and CDR2 are GTSNPN and SVGIG (reference sequence). DNA of the CDR3: TGTGCCTGGTCCGTTGGAGGGGCCCTCCTCCCAGTCTGCTACGAGCAGTACGTC. Translated, it gives CAWSVGGALLPVCYEQYV.

V usage is TRBV19 and J usage is TRBJ2-3; D gene uncertain. The CDR3 is 14 amino acids. Trimming removed 5 bases from V and 3 bases from J, with 12 bases in between. Germline V gene data show CDR1 as LNHDA and CDR2 as SQIVND (reference sequence). The CDR3 here is CASSELPSTDTQYF. The CDR3 coding sequence is TGTGCCAGTAGTGAGCTTCCCTCAACAGATACGCAGTATTTT.

V and J are TRBV7-9 and TRBJ2-3; 12 bases agree with TRBD2. This CDR3 is built from 18 residues. V shed 5 bases, J shed 3 bases, and the junction held 12 bases outside the gene matches. The germline V gene encodes CDR1 SEHNR and CDR2 FQNEAQ (reference sequence). The CDR3 here is CASSRGTPGLAGTDTQYF. In DNA form, the CDR3 reads TGTGCCAGCAGCCGCGGGACACCCGGACTAGCGGGGACAGATACGCAGTATTTT.

This clone occurred once. V usage is TRBV28 and J usage is TRBJ1-2; 9 bases match TRBD1. CDR1 is MDHEN and CDR2 is SYDVKM in the germline V gene. The CDR3 runs to 15 residues. Trimming removed 10 bases from V and 3 bases from J; junction bases left unmatched: 12. The CDR3 loop is CATTRTGAFDYGYTF. The CDR3 DNA reads TGTGCCACCACCCGGACAGGGGCTTTCGACTATGGCTACACCTTC.

The chain employs TRBV24-1 and TRBJ2-1; 9 nucleotides align to TRBD2. CDR3 length: 15 residues. V lost 4 bases, J lost 9 bases, and 9 bases stayed unmatched. The germline gives CDR1 KGHDR, CDR2 SFDVKD. CDR3 protein: CATSDLAGARGEQFF. The CDR3 nucleotides read TGTGCCACCAGTGACTTAGCGGGGGCGCGGGGTGAGCAGTTCTTC.

The rearrangement uses TRBV12-3 or TRBV12-4 and TRBJ1-2; the match to TRBD1 covers 7 bases. The CDR3 extends over 11 amino acids. Trimming removed 6 bases from V and 7 bases from J; junction bases left unmatched: 2. The CDR3 region has the DNA TGTGCCAGCAGCGACAGGGTTGGCTACACCTTC. This gives the protein CASSDRVGYTF.